One sample yielded the 8 T cell receptor beta chains listed below, sequenced in a study of blood T cell repertoires in COVID-19. The table came from immunoSEQ multiplex PCR; TCRdb's copy has only in-frame clones and leaves some out. The sample includes 170,000 or so clones, over 90% of them seen just once. What was sequenced was peripheral blood. These receptors were taken from a man aged 45-65 years with acute or convalescent COVID-19.

The rearrangement joins TRBV28 to TRBJ1-1; D might be TRBD1 (5 bases). Germline V CDR1 and CDR2: MDHEN, SYDVKM. This CDR3 has 14 residues. Trimming removed 2 bases at V and 11 bases at J, with 18 bases between. The CDR3 bases are TGTGCCAGCAGTTTAACGGTGGCGACAGAAGGCGCTTTCTTT. It encodes CASSLTVATEGAFF.

The genes are TRBV30 and TRBJ2-3; D unclear. Trimming stripped 4 bases from V and 2 bases from J, with 13 bases between. The CDR3 sequence is 14 residues long. Germline values: CDR1 GTSNPN, CDR2 SVGIG (reference sequence). CDR3: CAWIPGPYTDTQYF. CDR3 in DNA: TGTGCCTGGATCCCAGGCCCCTACACAGATACGCAGTATTTT.

This chain uses TRBV2 with TRBJ1-2, with 7 bases lining up with TRBD1. With 5 bases clipped from V and 4 bases from J, the junction kept 4 bases outside the gene matches. The CDR3 runs to 13 residues. Per germline, CDR1 SNHLY and CDR2 FYNNEI. The CDR3 DNA reads as TGTGCCAGCAGTAGACAGGGTCCCTATGGCTACACCTTC. It translates to CASSRQGPYGYTF.

The V gene is TRBV6-2 or TRBV6-3, the J gene TRBJ2-5; 8 bases map to TRBD1. The length of the CDR3 is 15 residues. Germline V CDR1 and CDR2: MNHEY, SVGEGT. J lost 5 bases, V lost 5 bases, and 10 bases had no gene match. For the CDR3, the DNA is TGTGCCAGCAGTGGGAACAGGGGGATTGGGGAGACCCAGTACTTC. This encodes CASSGNRGIGETQYF.

The rearrangement joins TRBV3-1 (or the pseudogene TRBV3-2) to TRBJ1-2, with 8 positions matching TRBD1. The trim removed 1 base at V and 4 bases at J, leaving 8 bases unmatched. Germline CDR1 LGHDT, CDR2 YNNKEL (reference sequence). This CDR3 comprises 16 residues. In DNA form, the CDR3 reads TGTGCCAGCAGCCAAGGAGGACAGGGATCTTCCTATGGCTACACCTTC. This sequence encodes CASSQGGQGSSYGYTF.

The gene calls are TRBV28 and TRBJ2-7; 12 bases are shared with TRBD2. This CDR3 contains 14 residues. CDR1 and CDR2 from the germline V gene are MDHEN and SYDVKM. After removal of 10 bases from V and 5 bases from J, the junction contained 9 bases not matched to a gene. The CDR3 reads CAIRTSGEGHEQYF. As DNA, the CDR3 is TGTGCCATCAGGACTAGCGGGGAGGGGCACGAGCAGTACTTC.

The chain uses TRBV10-3 and TRBJ2-5; D not resolved. Germline V gene data show CDR1 as ENHRY and CDR2 as SYGVKD. V was cut by 2 bases and J by 4 bases, with 8 bases left in between. The CDR3 covers 13 residues. CDR3 sequence (DNA): TGTGCCATCAGTGAGGGAGATGCAGAGACCCAGTACTTC. The encoded protein is CAISEGDAETQYF.

The rearrangement joins TRBV5-1 to TRBJ2-2; tentatively, D is TRBD1 (5 bases). The CDR3 contains 14 residues. Trimming took off 1 base at V and 7 bases at J, with 11 bases between the two ends. The germline gives CDR1 SGHRS, CDR2 YFSETQ. CDR3 loop: CASSLRAGNGELFF. The DNA of the CDR3 is TGCGCCAGCAGCTTGAGGGCAGGGAACGGGGAGCTGTTTTTT.